The table lists the clone carrying this TCR beta chain with many counts. One junction end does not reproduce the germline sequence, and a read error may be involved. The data belong to a study of T cells in Graves' hyperthyroidism and ophthalmopathy. The germline gives CDR1 KGHDR, CDR2 SFDVKD. This CDR3 is built from 11 residues. RNA transcripts were the template for amplifying TCR beta CDR3 regions. When the TCR CDR3 underwent first-round RT-PCR, the HTBI primer set was used. MiXCR, applied by TCRdb to the multiplex PCR reads, yields one record per CDR3 protein. The repertoire holds 250,000 to 350,000 distinct CDR3 sequences, with about 15% as singletons.

This clonotype was sampled from a man aged 30 to 45 with Graves' hyperthyroidism. J is TRBJ1-1 and V is TRBV24-1; D is unclear. The sample comprised blood. The CDR3 reads CATAGNAEAFF. The CDR3 nucleotides are TGTGCCACCGCGGGGAACGCTGAAGCTTTCTTT.